The 18 T cell receptor beta chains in this list originate from one sample, sequenced in a study of CDR3 diversity in severe acne. MiXCR, run by TCRdb on the PCR reads, gives a single entry per CDR3 protein. The sample has about 84,000 distinct CDR3 sequences; 51% are singletons. The sequenced sample was blood. The receptor source for this set is a male donor in good health, without acne.

In nucleotides, the CDR3 is TGTGCCAGCAGTTTATCGGTTGGCTACGAGCAGTACTTC. This translates into CASSLSVGYEQYF. The chain links TRBV27 to TRBJ2-7; D is unclear. The CDR3 totals 13 residues. The V end was cut by 0 bases, the J end by 3 bases, with 6 bases between. Germline loops: CDR1 MNHEY, CDR2 SMNVEV (reference sequence).

This chain joins TRBV20-1 and TRBJ2-1; D could derive from TRBD1 or TRBD2 (5 bases each). V was clipped by 5 bases and J by 6 bases, with 11 bases between them. There are 12 residues in the CDR3. CDR1 and CDR2 from the germline V gene are DFQATT and SNEGSKA (reference sequence). The DNA of the CDR3 is TGCAGTGCTGTTCCCGGGACCAATGAGCAGTTCTTC. It specifies CSAVPGTNEQFF.

This chain joins TRBV5-1 and TRBJ1-1, with D possibly TRBD1 on 5 matching bases. Germline lookup yields CDR1 SGHRS and CDR2 YFSETQ. The CDR3 runs to 13 residues. Trimming pared 4 bases from V and 6 bases from J, leaving 13 bases between. The CDR3 nucleotides are TGCGCCAGCAGCCCCGACAGTAACGCTGAAGCTTTCTTT. Encoded protein: CASSPDSNAEAFF.

The chain employs TRBV11-2 and TRBJ2-7; 7 bases agree with TRBD2. Trimming took 3 bases from V and 1 from J; bases not matched to a gene: 3. This CDR3 comprises 14 residues. Germline values: CDR1 SGHAT, CDR2 FQNNGV. Here the CDR3 DNA reads TGTGCCAGCAGCTTGGGGGGGTCATCCTACGAGCAGTACTTC. It is translated as CASSLGGSSYEQYF.

About this clonotype: The CDR3 ends on some other residue instead of the conserved phenylalanine or tryptophan, so this is likely a read error. The chain has TRBV7-2 and TRBJ1-6; possible D gene TRBD1, 5 bases. Trimming took 7 bases from V and 6 from J, leaving 13 bases between them. This CDR3 region has 14 residues. Germline V lookup: CDR1 SGHTA, CDR2 FQGNSA. CDR3 in amino acids: CASTPLTANSPLHL. The CDR3 region has the DNA TGTGCCAGCACCCCCTTGACAGCTAATTCACCCCTCCACCTT.

In this sample, this clonotype turned up a few times. V gene TRBV7-3 combines with J gene TRBJ2-2; no reliable D call. This CDR3 has 13 amino acids. The germline V and J ends were trimmed by 4 bases and 2 bases, with 5 bases remaining between them. Germline V lookup: CDR1 SGHTA, CDR2 FQGTGA. CDR3 loop: CASSSINTGELFF. CDR3 DNA sequence: TGTGCCAGCAGCTCCATTAACACCGGGGAGCTGTTTTTT. The full variable domain, its missing parts supplied by reference TRBV7-3 and TRBJ2-2, is GAGVSQTPSNKVTEKGKYVELRCDPISGHTALYWYRQSLGQGPEFLIYFQGTGAADDSGLPNDRFFAVRPEGSVSTLKIQRTERGDSAVYLCASSSINTGELFFGEGSRLTVL.

The V call is TRBV9, the J call TRBJ2-7; 8 nucleotides match TRBD2. The CDR3 covers 15 residues. Germline CDR1 and CDR2: SGDLS and YYNGEE. V shed 0 bases, J shed 3 bases, and the junction held 5 bases outside the gene matches. The CDR3 DNA sequence: TGTGCCAGCAGCGTAGGGATTAGCGGGATCTACGAGCAGTACTTC. This gives the protein CASSVGISGIYEQYF.

The chain employs TRBV20-1 and TRBJ1-1; D possibly corresponds to TRBD1 (5 bases). CDR1 is DFQATT and CDR2 is SNEGSKA in the germline V gene (reference sequence). V was pared by 3 bases and J by 5 bases, with 22 bases between. The CDR3 sequence is 16 residues long. CDR3 loop: CSASPLLDSTQTEAFF. CDR3 sequence (DNA): TGCAGTGCTAGTCCCCTCCTCGACAGTACTCAGACTGAAGCTTTCTTT.

This clonotype was seen a single time. The V call is TRBV5-1, the J call TRBJ2-1; 9 nucleotides align to TRBD2. CDR3 length: 12 amino acids. Germline CDR1 SGHRS, CDR2 YFSETQ. The trim removed 3 bases at V and 8 bases at J, leaving 0 bases unmatched. In DNA form, the CDR3 reads TGCGCCAGCAGCTGGACTAGCGATGAGCAGTTCTTC. This gives the protein CASSWTSDEQFF.

This chain connects TRBV7-9 to TRBJ1-5, with a tentative D call TRBD1 (5 bases). This CDR3 comprises 14 residues. Trimming removed 3 bases from V and 5 bases from J, with 11 bases in between. The germline gives CDR1 SEHNR, CDR2 FQNEAQ (reference sequence). DNA for the CDR3: TGTGCCAGCAGCTTTCGACAGCCCCATCAGCCCCAGCATTTT. Amino acid sequence: CASSFRQPHQPQHF. Supplemented by reference TRBV7-9 and TRBJ1-5, the full variable domain reads DTGVSQNPRHKITKRGQNVTFRCDPISEHNRLYWYRQTLGQGPEFLTYFQNEAQLEKSRLLSDRFSAERPKGSFSTLEIQRTEQGDSAMYLCASSFRQPHQPQHFGDGTRLSIL.

The V and J genes are TRBV9 and TRBJ1-2; D gene ambiguous. Trimming pared 4 bases from V and 6 bases from J, leaving 13 bases between. The CDR3 extends over 13 amino acids. Per germline, CDR1 SGDLS and CDR2 YYNGEE. CDR3 in amino acids: CASSQDYGNGYTF. The CDR3 bases are TGTGCCAGCAGCCAAGATTACGGGAATGGCTACACCTTC.

The V and J genes are TRBV7-3 and TRBJ2-7, with 7 nucleotides matching TRBD1. The germline V gene has CDR1 SGHTA and CDR2 FQGTGA. Germline trimming cut 5 bases from V and 0 bases from J; bases unmatched to any gene: 7. The CDR3 runs to 15 residues. CDR3 coding DNA: TGTGCCAGCAGCCCTCCGGGACAGATCTCCTACGAGCAGTACTTC. Its translation: CASSPPGQISYEQYF.

The table lists this clonotype with many counts. This chain connects TRBV10-3 to TRBJ1-2; D unresolved. This CDR3 has 12 amino acids. Trimming took off 2 bases at V and 4 bases at J, with 5 bases between the two ends. CDR1 ENHRY and CDR2 SYGVKD come from the germline V gene. The CDR3 loop reads CAISEGSYGYTF. The DNA for the CDR3 is TGTGCCATCAGTGAGGGGAGCTATGGCTACACCTTC.

Details on this clonotype: In this CDR3 the conserved last residue, phenylalanine or tryptophan, is missing, so a read error is likely. The V and J genes are TRBV9 and TRBJ1-1; D gene uncertain. Trimming took 4 bases from V and 1 from J, leaving 11 bases between them. Per the germline V gene, CDR1 is SGDLS and CDR2 is YYNGEE. This CDR3 has 14 residues. CDR3 amino acids: CASSLLDGNTEAFL. The CDR3 bases are TGTGCCAGCAGCTTACTAGACGGGAACACTGAAGCTTTCCTC.

Worth noting for this clonotype: The DNA is left out, because the CDR3 cannot be placed on it with certainty; the CDR3 is given as TCRdb lists it. This chain joins TRBV5-1 and TRBJ1-3; whether TRBD1, the table's D call, matches the DNA was not checked. Germline lookup yields CDR1 SGHRS and CDR2 YFSETQ. The CDR3 is 20 residues long, ends included. CDR3 in amino acids: CASSLGQWGTEAFFGNTIYF.

This clonotype was detected a few times. Here the CDR3 DNA reads TGTGCCACCAGTGAGGGGGACAACGCTGGCAATCAGCCCCAGCATTTT. Protein: CATSEGDNAGNQPQHF. V is TRBV24-1 and J is TRBJ1-5, with D perhaps TRBD1 (6 bases). Germline CDR1 is KGHDR and CDR2 is SFDVKD. V was shortened by 4 bases and J by 2 bases, with 14 bases between the two germline ends. The CDR3 consists of 16 residues.

Only a few counts were recorded for this clonotype. V is TRBV29-1 and J is TRBJ1-2; D unresolved. The ends were cut back, 3 bases at V and 4 bases at J, with 12 bases in the middle. The CDR3 has 13 residues. Germline lookup yields CDR1 SQVTM and CDR2 ANQGSEA. CDR3 sequence reads: CSVDGSARYGYTF. In nucleotides, the CDR3 is TGCAGCGTTGACGGCTCAGCCCGCTATGGCTACACCTTC.

The J gene is TRBJ2-7, the V gene TRBV2, with TRBD1 matching over 11 bases. V gave up 5 bases and J gave up 6 bases; unmatched junction bases: 6. This CDR3 has 14 residues. CDR1 SNHLY and CDR2 FYNNEI come from the germline V gene. CDR3 nucleotides: TGTGCCAGCAGTACAGGACAGGGGGCGCTCGAGCAGTACTTC. Translating gives CASSTGQGALEQYF.